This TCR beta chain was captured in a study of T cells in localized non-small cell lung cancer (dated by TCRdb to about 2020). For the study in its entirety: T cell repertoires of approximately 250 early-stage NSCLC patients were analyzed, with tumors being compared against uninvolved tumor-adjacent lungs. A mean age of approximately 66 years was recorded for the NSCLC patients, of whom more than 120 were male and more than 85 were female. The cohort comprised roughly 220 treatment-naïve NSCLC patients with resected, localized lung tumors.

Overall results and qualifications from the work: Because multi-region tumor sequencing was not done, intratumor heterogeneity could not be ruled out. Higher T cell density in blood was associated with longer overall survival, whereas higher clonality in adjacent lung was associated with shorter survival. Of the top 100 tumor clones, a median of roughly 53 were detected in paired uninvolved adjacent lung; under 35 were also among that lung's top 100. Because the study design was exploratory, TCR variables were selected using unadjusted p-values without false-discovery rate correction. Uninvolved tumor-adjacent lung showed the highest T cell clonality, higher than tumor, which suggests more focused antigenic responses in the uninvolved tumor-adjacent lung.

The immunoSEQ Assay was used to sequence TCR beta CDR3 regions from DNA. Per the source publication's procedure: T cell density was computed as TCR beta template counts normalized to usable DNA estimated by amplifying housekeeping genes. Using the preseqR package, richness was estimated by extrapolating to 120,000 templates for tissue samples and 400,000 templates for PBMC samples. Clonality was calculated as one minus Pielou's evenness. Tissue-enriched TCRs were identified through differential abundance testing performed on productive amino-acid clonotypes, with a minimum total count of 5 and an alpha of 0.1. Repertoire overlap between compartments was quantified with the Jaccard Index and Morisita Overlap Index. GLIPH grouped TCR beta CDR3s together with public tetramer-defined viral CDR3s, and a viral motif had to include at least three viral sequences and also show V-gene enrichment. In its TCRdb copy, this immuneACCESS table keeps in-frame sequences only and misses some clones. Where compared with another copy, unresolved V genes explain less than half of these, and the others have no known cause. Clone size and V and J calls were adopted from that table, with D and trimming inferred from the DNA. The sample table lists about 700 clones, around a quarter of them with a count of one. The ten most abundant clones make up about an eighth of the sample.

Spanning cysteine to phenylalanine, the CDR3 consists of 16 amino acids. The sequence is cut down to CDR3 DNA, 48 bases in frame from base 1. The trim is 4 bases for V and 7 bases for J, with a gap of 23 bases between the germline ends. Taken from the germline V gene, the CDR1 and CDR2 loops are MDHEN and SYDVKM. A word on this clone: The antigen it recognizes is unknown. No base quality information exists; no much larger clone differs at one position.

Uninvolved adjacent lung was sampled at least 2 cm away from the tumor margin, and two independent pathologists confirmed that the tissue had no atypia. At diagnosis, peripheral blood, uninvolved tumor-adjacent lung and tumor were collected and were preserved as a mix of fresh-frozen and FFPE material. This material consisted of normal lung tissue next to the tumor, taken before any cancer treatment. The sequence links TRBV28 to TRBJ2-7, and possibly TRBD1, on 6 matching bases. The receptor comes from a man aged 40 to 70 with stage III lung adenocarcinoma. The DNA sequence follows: TGTGCCAGCAGTTCTCTCCGGGACAACCGCCTAAATGAGCAGTACTTC. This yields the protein CASSSLRDNRLNEQYF.